The present entry profiles one TCR beta chain with its context. Per the authors' pipeline: Using reference gene primer amplification, nucleated cell counts were estimated. Data came from immunoSEQ multiplex PCR; TCRdb stores just in-frame clones and leaves some out. That table is the source of V, J and clone size, and D and trimming were worked out from the DNA. This table has under 35,000 clones, 78% appearing once. The CDR3 contains 14 residues. Germline V gene data show CDR1 as GTSNPN and CDR2 as SVGIG (reference sequence). V was pared by 0 bases and J by 7 bases, with 13 bases between. This record belongs to a study of blood T cell repertoires in COVID-19. Study in general: Material from acute and convalescent COVID-19 was sourced from the United States, Italy and Spain. Sources were T cells, B-cell-depleted T cells, or PBMCs; the material itself was cDNA or gDNA.

Sequencing was done on a sample of peripheral blood. This chain joins TRBV30 and TRBJ1-3, with D hard to call. This clonotype was obtained from a man at least 80 years old with acute or convalescent COVID-19. CDR3 protein: CAWSVSSRGNTIYF. The CDR3 bases are TGTGCCTGGAGTGTCAGCTCACGGGGTAACACCATATATTTT.